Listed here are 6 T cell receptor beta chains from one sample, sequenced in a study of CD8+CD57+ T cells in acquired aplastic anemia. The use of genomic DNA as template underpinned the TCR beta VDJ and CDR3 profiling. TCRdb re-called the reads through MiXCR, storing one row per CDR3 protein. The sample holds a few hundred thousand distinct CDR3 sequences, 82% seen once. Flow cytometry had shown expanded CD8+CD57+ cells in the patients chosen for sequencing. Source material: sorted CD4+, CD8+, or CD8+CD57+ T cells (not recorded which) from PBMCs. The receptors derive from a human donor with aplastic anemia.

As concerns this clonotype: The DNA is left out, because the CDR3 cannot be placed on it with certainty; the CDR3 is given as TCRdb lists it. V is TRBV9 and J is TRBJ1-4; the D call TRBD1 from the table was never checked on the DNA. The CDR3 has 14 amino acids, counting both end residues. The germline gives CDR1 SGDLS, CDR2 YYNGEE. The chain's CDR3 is CASGPAGDEQFFVF.

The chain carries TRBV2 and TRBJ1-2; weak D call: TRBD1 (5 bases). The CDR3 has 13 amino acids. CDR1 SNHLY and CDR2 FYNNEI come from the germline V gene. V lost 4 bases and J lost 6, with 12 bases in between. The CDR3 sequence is CASSGVGGDGYTF. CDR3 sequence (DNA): TGTGCCAGCAGTGGGGTGGGGGGTGATGGCTACACCTTC.

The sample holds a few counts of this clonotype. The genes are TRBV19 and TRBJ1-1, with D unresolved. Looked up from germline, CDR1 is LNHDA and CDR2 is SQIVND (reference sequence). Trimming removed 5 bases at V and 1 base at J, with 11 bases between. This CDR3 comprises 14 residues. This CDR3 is CASSYASANTEAFF. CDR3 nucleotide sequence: TGTGCCAGTAGTTATGCCTCCGCGAACACTGAAGCTTTCTTT.

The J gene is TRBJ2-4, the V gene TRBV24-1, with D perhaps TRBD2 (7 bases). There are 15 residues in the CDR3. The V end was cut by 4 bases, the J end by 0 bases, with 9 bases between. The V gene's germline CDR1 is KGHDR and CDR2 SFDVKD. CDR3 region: CATSEGGVAKNIQYF. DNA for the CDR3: TGTGCCACCAGTGAAGGGGGGGTAGCCAAAAACATTCAGTACTTC.

Written as DNA, the CDR3 is TGTGTCTGCAGCAGAAGCAGCGTAGAAGAGACCCAGTACTTC. It is translated as CVCSRSSVEETQYF. This rearrangement joins TRBV15 to TRBJ2-5; D is unresolved. CDR1 and CDR2 from the germline V gene are LNHNV and YYDKDF (reference sequence). This CDR3 region has 14 residues.

CDR3 sequence reads: CASSPHPGTGGTHYEQYV. CDR3 DNA sequence: TGTGCCAGCAGCCCGCATCCCGGGACAGGGGGCACTCACTACGAGCAGTACGTC. The gene calls are TRBV7-8 and TRBJ2-7; 12 nucleotides align to TRBD1. The ends lost 5 bases at V and 3 bases at J; junction bases unmatched: 14. Germline values: CDR1 SGHVS, CDR2 FQNEAQ. CDR3 length: 18 residues.